What follows are 8 T cell receptor beta chains derived from one specimen sequenced in a study of OX40 agonist ivuxolimab in advanced cancers. The data were produced by immunoSEQ multiplex PCR, yet TCRdb's version contains in-frame clones alone and is incomplete. The table records some 43,000 clones, 80% to 90% of them present only once. Material: CD4+ or CD8+ T cells sorted from blood, obtained in a trial of the OX40 agonist ivuxolimab. These receptors were taken from an adult with an advanced solid tumor such as melanoma, head and neck, liver or kidney cancer.

The chain employs TRBV6-9 and TRBJ1-1; D possibly corresponds to TRBD1 (6 bases). CDR3 length equals 15 residues. CDR1 and CDR2 (germline): MNHGY, SVAAGI. Trimming stripped 5 bases from V and 4 bases from J, with 17 bases between. The DNA of the CDR3 is TGTGCCAGCAGTACACCCAGGGGCGGCGGCACTGAAGCTTTCTTT. Protein sequence: CASSTPRGGGTEAFF.

The CDR3, as DNA: TGTGCCAGCAGCTTAGAGTCAGGGGCCTACGAGCAGTACTTC. Translating gives CASSLESGAYEQYF. The chain carries TRBV7-9 and TRBJ2-5; possible D gene TRBD1, 6 bases. The better agreement between TRBJ2-7 and the DNA end casts doubt on the J call. Germline lookup yields CDR1 SEHNR and CDR2 FQNEAQ (reference sequence). The length of the CDR3 is 14 residues.

The genes are TRBV4-1 and TRBJ1-1, with 7 bases lining up with TRBD1. V trimming: 1 base; J trimming: 4 bases; junction bases outside the gene matches: 3. The V gene's germline CDR1 is MGHRA and CDR2 YSYEKL. The CDR3 totals 14 residues. CDR3 nucleotides: TGCGCCAGCAGCCAAGCGACAGGGACCACTGAAGCTTTCTTT. The encoded protein is CASSQATGTTEAFF.

This sequence joins TRBV30 and TRBJ1-1; D call uncertain. The CDR3 has 13 amino acids. Germline V lookup: CDR1 GTSNPN, CDR2 SVGIG (reference sequence). V was trimmed by 3 bases and J by 5 bases, leaving 13 bases between them. This CDR3 is CAWSTDSGTEAFF. CDR3 sequence (DNA): TGTGCCTGGAGCACGGATTCGGGGACTGAAGCTTTCTTT. Full variable domain (outside the CDR3, taken from reference TRBV30 and TRBJ1-1): SQTIHQWPATLVQPVGSPLSLECTVEGTSNPNLYWYRQAAGRGLQLLFYSVGIGQISSEVPQNLSASRPQDRQFILSSKKLLLSDSGFYLCAWSTDSGTEAFFGQGTRLTVV.

The rearrangement joins TRBV7-2 to TRBJ1-2; the D is unclear. The germline V gene has CDR1 SGHTA and CDR2 FQGNSA. The germline V and J ends were trimmed by 4 bases and 3 bases, with 18 bases remaining between them. This CDR3 region has 16 residues. Here the CDR3 reads CASSSLALRIDYGYTF. CDR3 nucleotide sequence: TGTGCCAGCAGCTCCCTCGCCTTGAGAATTGACTATGGCTACACCTTC.

The gene calls are TRBV19 and TRBJ2-7; 10 bases are a match to TRBD1. The germline V gene has CDR1 LNHDA and CDR2 SQIVND (reference sequence). Trimming took 5 bases from V and 2 from J; bases not matched to a gene: 3. The CDR3 spans 14 residues. The chain's CDR3 is CASSPGTGAYEQYF. CDR3 nucleotides: TGTGCCAGTAGTCCAGGGACAGGGGCCTACGAGCAGTACTTC.

V usage is TRBV21-1 and J usage is TRBJ2-2; the listed D gene, TRBD1, was not tested against the DNA. TRBV21-1 is marked as a pseudogene. This CDR3 contains 15 residues. CDR3 in amino acids: CASSKGSRANGELFF. In DNA form, the CDR3 reads TGTGCCAGCAGCAAAGGGTCCAGGGCTAACGGGGAGCTGTTTTTT.

The V gene is TRBV6-1, the J gene TRBJ2-5, with 7 bases aligning to TRBD2. Trimming at V came to 0 bases and at J to 5 bases, leaving 12 bases not matched to a gene. Germline CDR1 and CDR2: MNHNS and SASEGT. The CDR3 is 17 amino acids. This CDR3 is CASSEAVSGREGETQYF. The CDR3 DNA follows: TGTGCCAGCAGTGAAGCGGTTTCGGGCAGGGAGGGGGAGACCCAGTACTTC.